This T cell receptor beta chain is drawn from a study of blood T cells in healthy people across ages. Extractions gave at least 5.5 micrograms of total RNA per sample. Regarding this clonotype: Its target is unknown.

Study-wide points: A strong correlation between TCR beta diversity and naive T cell percentage was seen. Per million T cells, TCR beta diversity dropped about linearly as age rose.

Through a sample-barcoded 5' primer and a J-beta primer mix, a second PCR was run for 7 to 11 cycles. In TCRdb, the 5' RACE reads were re-called with MiXCR into one record per CDR3 protein. The profile shows about 1.5 million distinct CDR3 sequences, 40% to 45% of them singletons. The origin of this receptor is a woman under 30 in good health. The sequenced sample was blood.

The DNA of the CDR3 is TGTGCCAGCAGGGGTGCGGCCTATGGCTACACCTTC. This sequence encodes CASRGAAYGYTF. This sequence joins TRBV25-1 and TRBJ1-2; D is ambiguous. V shed 6 bases and J shed 4 bases, with 9 bases lying between them. The CDR3 has 12 residues. The germline gives CDR1 MGHDK, CDR2 SYGVNS.